The rows below give T cell receptor beta chains drawn from one sample of a study of blood T cell repertoires in COVID-19. Assay: immunoSEQ multiplex PCR; the TCRdb copy retains only in-frame clones and omits some. The sample carries 66,000 or so clones, around 84% recorded once. The sequenced sample consisted of peripheral blood. These receptors were taken from a man between 50 and 59 years old with active COVID-19. Both conserved end residues are part of each CDR3. Fields, in order: clone size, D gene, V gene, J gene, CDR3 DNA, CDR3 protein. A D gene is named only where the DNA matches it firmly. Size is omitted from some rows. Given values are once, few, many or a class for expanded clones.

-	-	TRBV7-7	TRBJ2-5	TGTGCCAGCAGCCCGCCGGGGGAGACCCAGTACTTC	CASSPPGETQYF
-	-	TRBV6-5	TRBJ1-1	TGTGCCAGCAGACAGAACACTGAAGCTTTCTTT	CASRQNTEAFF
-	TRBD1	TRBV18	TRBJ1-5	TGTGCCAGCTCAAGAACGGGGACAGGGAGTAGCAATCAGCCCCAGCATTTT	CASSRTGTGSSNQPQHF
-	TRBD1	TRBV5-1	TRBJ1-4	TGCGCCAGCAGCGAATTATCCGGGACAGGGACCGAAAAACTGTTTTTT	CASSELSGTGTEKLFF
-	-	TRBV14	TRBJ2-7	TGTGCCAGCAGCGAAGTCCGGGGCGAGCAGTACTTC	CASSEVRGEQYF
-	-	TRBV5-6	TRBJ1-4	TGTGCCAGCAGCTTGGGAGGGACACCGAATGAAAAACTGTTTTTT	CASSLGGTPNEKLFF
-	-	TRBV7-6	TRBJ2-3	TGTGCCAGCAGCTTAGCGGGGGGAGTCAACTTGCAGTATTTT	CASSLAGGVNLQYF
-	TRBD1	TRBV28	TRBJ1-6	TGTGCCAGCAGGGGGACAGGTGTTTCTAATTCACCCCTCCACTTT	CASRGTGVSNSPLHF
once	-	TRBV6-5	TRBJ2-1	TGTGCCAGCAGAAAAGATTGGACAGAGCAGTTCTTC	CASRKDWTEQFF
once	TRBD1	TRBV24-1	TRBJ2-2	TGTGCCACCAGTGGACACAGGGGGCGAGCCGGGGAGCTGTTTTTT	CATSGHRGRAGELFF
medium-sized	-	TRBV10-1	TRBJ2-7	TGCGCCAGCAGTGAAGGGGGGGGGATGTTATCCTACGAGCAGTACTTC	CASSEGGGMLSYEQYF
-	-	TRBV5-1	TRBJ1-1	TGCGCCAGCAGCTTGGGGGCAGCTAATGAAGCTTTCTTT	CASSLGAANEAFF
-	-	TRBV2	TRBJ1-4	TGTGCCAGCAGTGAACAAGGGGATCGTGAAAAACTGTTTTTT	CASSEQGDREKLFF
-	-	TRBV21-1	TRBJ2-3	TGTGCCAGCACCTTTCCCCGGCTAGCGGGAGGAAGAGCAGATACGCAGTATTTT	CASTFPRLAGGRADTQYF
-	-	TRBV5-1	TRBJ2-3	TGCGCCAGCAGCTCCCAATCAGGTAGTCAGGATACGCAGTATTTT	CASSSQSGSQDTQYF
once	-	TRBV5-8	TRBJ1-1	TGTGCCAGCAGCTTGAGAGGAGGCACTGAAGCTTTCTTT	CASSLRGGTEAFF
few	TRBD2	TRBV19	TRBJ2-5	TGTGCCAGTCGACTAGCGGGGGGCAAAGAGACCCAGTACTTC	CASRLAGGKETQYF
-	-	TRBV7-9	TRBJ1-1	TGTGCCAGCAGCTTAGAAGGAGGGTTCAGCACTGAAGCTTTCTTT	CASSLEGGFSTEAFF